This T cell receptor (beta chain) was recovered during a study of radiation and T cells in renal cell carcinoma. Study details: Nephrectomy followed 15 Gy stereotactic body radiation by 4 weeks.

Time point meaning: baseline pretreatment blood. The treatment was: 15 Gy SBRT to primary tumor, nephrectomy 4 weeks later. Serial blood draws occurred at baseline and 2 and 4 weeks post-SBRT. The tumor was a clear cell renal cell carcinoma. Per the germline V gene, CDR1 is SNHLY and CDR2 is FYNNEI. V dropped 6 bases and J dropped 4 bases, with 16 bases sitting between them. The CDR3 is 14 residues long. Repertoires were generated with immunoSEQ multiplex PCR, while TCRdb's copy carries only in-frame clones and drops some. The table lists some 150,000 clones, less than 85% of them singletons. This sample comprised blood, obtained from a patient whose treatment included radiotherapy and nephrectomy. The receptor's source is a woman aged 45 to 65 with renal cell carcinoma. The J gene is TRBJ2-7, the V gene TRBV2, with TRBD2 as a possible D gene (8 bases). Written as DNA, the CDR3 is TGTGCCAGCAGCATAGCGGGGACAGCTTACGAGCAGTACTTC. Protein: CASSIAGTAYEQYF.